This T cell receptor (beta chain) was captured by sequencing in a study of cytomegalovirus exposure and HLA in healthy donors. This CDR3 is built from 18 residues. Trimming took 6 bases from V and 0 from J; bases not matched to a gene: 11. Germline V CDR1 and CDR2: ENHRY, SYGVKD. PCR involved 60 Vbeta and 13 Jbeta primers. The repertoire was sequenced with immunoSEQ multiplex PCR; TCRdb's copy has only in-frame clones and lacks some. Among 150,000 to 200,000 clones listed, approximately 81% were seen once. The material sequenced was PBMCs. This chain links TRBV10-3 with TRBJ2-6; the match to TRBD1 covers 7 bases. This TCR was sampled from a man aged 25-45 years in good health and CMV-seronegative. CDR3 loop: CAISPQRTGISGANVLTF. The CDR3 DNA reads as TGTGCCATCAGCCCCCAAAGGACAGGAATCTCTGGGGCCAACGTCCTGACTTTC.